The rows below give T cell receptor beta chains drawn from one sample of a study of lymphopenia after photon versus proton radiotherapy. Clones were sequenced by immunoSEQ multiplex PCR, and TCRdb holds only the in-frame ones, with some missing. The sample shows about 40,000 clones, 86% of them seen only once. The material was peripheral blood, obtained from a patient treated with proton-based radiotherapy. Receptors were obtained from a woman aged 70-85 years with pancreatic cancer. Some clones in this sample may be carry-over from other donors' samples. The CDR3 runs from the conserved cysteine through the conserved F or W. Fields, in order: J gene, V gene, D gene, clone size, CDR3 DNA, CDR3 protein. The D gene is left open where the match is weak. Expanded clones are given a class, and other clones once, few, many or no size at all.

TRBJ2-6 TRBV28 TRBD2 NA TGTGCTACCACGGGGGGACGGGTTGGGGCCAACGTCCTGACTTTC CATTGGRVGANVLTF
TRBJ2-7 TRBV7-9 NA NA TGTGCCAGCAGCCAGGAGCAAACCTACGAGCAGTACTTC CASSQEQTYEQYF
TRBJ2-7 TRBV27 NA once TGTGCCAGCAGCGAGGACGGAACCTACGAGCAGTACTTC CASSEDGTYEQYF
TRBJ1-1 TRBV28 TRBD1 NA TGTGCCAGCAGTTTACCACAGGGGGCGAGTGCAGCTTTCTTT CASSLPQGASAAFF
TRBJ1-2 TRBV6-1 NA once TGTGCCAGCAGTGAAGCCGTAGTCCTGGATCCCTATGGCTACACCTTC CASSEAVVLDPYGYTF
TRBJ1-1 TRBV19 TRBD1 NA TGTGCCAGTAGTTTAGGGGGCCCGAGAATGAAGGGTGAAGCTTTCTTT CASSLGGPRMKGEAFF
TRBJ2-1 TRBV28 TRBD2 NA TGTGCCAGCAGAAAGCTTAGCGGGACTTCTATTTACAATGAGCAGTTCTTC CASRKLSGTSIYNEQFF
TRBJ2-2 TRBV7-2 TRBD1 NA TGTGCCAGCAGCTTAGTGACAGGGACCGGGGAGCTGTTTTTT CASSLVTGTGELFF
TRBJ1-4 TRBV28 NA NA TGTGCCAGCGGTGAGGGGGTTTCGGAAAAACTGTTTTTT CASGEGVSEKLFF
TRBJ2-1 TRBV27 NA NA TGTGCCAGCAGTTTATTCCCCCCGGATTCCTACAATGAGCAGTTCTTC CASSLFPPDSYNEQFF
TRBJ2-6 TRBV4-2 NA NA TGTGCCAGCAGCCAAGTCCTACAGGGTCCTGGGGCCAACGTCCTGACTTTC CASSQVLQGPGANVLTF
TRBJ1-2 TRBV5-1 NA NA TGCGCCAGCAGCTGGGGAGGGTCCGACTATGGCTACACCTTC CASSWGGSDYGYTF
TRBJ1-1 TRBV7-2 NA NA TGTGCCAGCAGCTTATTATTGGGGGGGGTGAACACTGAAGCTTTCTTT CASSLLLGGVNTEAFF
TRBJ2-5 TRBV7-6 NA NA TGTGCCAGCAGCCCACGTCCTCAAGAGACCCAGTACTTC CASSPRPQETQYF
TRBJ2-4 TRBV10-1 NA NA TGCGCCAGCAGTGAGTCGGGGACCAAAAACATTCAGTACTTC CASSESGTKNIQYF